This T cell receptor (beta chain) was recovered during a study of T cells in Graves' hyperthyroidism and ophthalmopathy. For the study at large: Peripheral blood was obtained at initial diagnosis, preceding any treatment. Study observations and caveats: Blood also showed most of the thyroid clonotypes that were expanded above 0.001.

Ten or more counts support this clonotype. Its target is unknown. The CDR3 runs to 14 residues. Germline V lookup: CDR1 SGDLS, CDR2 YYNGEE. The V gene lost 1 base and the J gene lost 5 bases, with 7 bases spanning the gap. Amplified TCR beta CDR3 regions derived from RNA transcripts. First-round RT-PCR of the TCR CDR3 relied on the HTBI primer set. Each CDR3 protein gets one entry after TCRdb re-called the multiplex PCR reads with MiXCR. The data hold some 440,000 distinct CDR3 sequences, with about 15% observed a single time. The chain combines TRBV9 with TRBJ1-6; D unclear. The receptor was derived from a woman aged 18-29 years with Graves' hyperthyroidism. The sequencing input was blood. The CDR3 sequence: CASSVSEDNSPLHF. In DNA form, the CDR3 reads TGTGCCAGCAGCGTATCAGAGGATAATTCACCCCTCCACTTT.